The clone carrying this T cell receptor beta chain was seen only a few times. TCRdb recomputed calls from the RT-PCR reads with MiXCR, one row per CDR3 protein. The data hold more than 600,000 distinct CDR3 sequences, with 11% to 15% observed a single time. The CDR3 length is 15 residues. V was clipped by 1 base and J by 2 bases; unmatched bases: 1. Germline assignment: CDR1 SGDLS and CDR2 YYNGEE. The receptor comes from a female donor in good health, serving as a healthy control. The rearrangement uses TRBV9 and TRBJ2-1; 9 positions match TRBD2. Sequencing input: memory CD4+ T cells from blood. The CDR3: CASSVLAGPYNEQFF. CDR3 coding DNA: TGTGCCAGCAGCGTACTAGCGGGGCCCTACAATGAGCAGTTCTTC.